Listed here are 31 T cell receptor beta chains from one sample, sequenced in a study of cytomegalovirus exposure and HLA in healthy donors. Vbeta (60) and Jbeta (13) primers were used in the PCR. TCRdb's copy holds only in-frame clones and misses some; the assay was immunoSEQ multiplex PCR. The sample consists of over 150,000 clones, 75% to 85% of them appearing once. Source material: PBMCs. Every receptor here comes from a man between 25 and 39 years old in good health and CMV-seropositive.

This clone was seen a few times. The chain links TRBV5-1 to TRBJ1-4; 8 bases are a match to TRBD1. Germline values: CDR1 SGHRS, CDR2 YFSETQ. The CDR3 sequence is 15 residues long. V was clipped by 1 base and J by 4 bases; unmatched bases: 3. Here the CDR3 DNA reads TGCGCCAGCAGCTTGTCGGGACAGGATAATGAAAAACTGTTTTTT. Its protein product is CASSLSGQDNEKLFF.

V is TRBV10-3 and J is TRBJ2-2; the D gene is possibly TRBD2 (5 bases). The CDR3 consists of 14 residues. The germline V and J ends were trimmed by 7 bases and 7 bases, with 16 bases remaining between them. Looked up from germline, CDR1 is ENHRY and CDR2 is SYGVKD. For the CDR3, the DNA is TGTGCCATCACCTCGGACTTGGCCTACGGGGAGCTGTTTTTT. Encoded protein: CAITSDLAYGELFF.

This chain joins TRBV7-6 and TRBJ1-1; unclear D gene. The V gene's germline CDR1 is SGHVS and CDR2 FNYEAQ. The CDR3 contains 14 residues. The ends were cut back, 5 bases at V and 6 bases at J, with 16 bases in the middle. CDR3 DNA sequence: TGTGCCAGCAGCCGAGAGGGCTTCATGGCTGAAGCTTTCTTT. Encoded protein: CASSREGFMAEAFF.

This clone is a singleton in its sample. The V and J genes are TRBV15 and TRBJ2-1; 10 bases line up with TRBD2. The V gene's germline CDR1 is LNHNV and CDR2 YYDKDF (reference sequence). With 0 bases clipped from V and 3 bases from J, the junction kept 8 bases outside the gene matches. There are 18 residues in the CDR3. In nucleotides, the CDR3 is TGTGCCACCAGCAGAGATGCCCTGGGACTAGCGCGCTACAATGAGCAGTTCTTC. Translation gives CATSRDALGLARYNEQFF.

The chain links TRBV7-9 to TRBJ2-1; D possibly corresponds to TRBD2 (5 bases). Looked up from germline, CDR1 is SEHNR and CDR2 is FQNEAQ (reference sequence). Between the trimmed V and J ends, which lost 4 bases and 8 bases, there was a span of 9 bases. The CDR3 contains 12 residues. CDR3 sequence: CASSSTRDEQFF. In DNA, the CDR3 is TGTGCCAGCAGCTCCACTAGGGATGAGCAGTTCTTC.

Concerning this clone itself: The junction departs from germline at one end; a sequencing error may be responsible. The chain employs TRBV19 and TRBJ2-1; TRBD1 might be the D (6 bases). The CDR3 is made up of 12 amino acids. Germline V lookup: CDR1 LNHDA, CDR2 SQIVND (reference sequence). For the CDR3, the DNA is TGTGCCAGCAGTAACACAGGGAATGAGCAGTTCTTC. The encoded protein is CASSNTGNEQFF. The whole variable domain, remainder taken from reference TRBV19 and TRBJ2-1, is DGGITQSPKYLFRKEGQNVTLSCEQNLNHDAMYWYRQDPGQGLRLIYYSQIVNDFQKGDIAEGYSVSREKKESFPLTVTSAQKNPTAFYLCASSNTGNEQFFGPGTRLTVL.

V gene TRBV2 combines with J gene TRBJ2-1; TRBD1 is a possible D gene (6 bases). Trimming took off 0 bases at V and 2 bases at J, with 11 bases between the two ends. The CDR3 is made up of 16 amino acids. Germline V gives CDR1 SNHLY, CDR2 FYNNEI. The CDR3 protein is CASSEARGGPYNEQFF. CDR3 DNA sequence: TGTGCCAGCAGTGAAGCGAGAGGGGGACCCTACAATGAGCAGTTCTTC.

CDR3 region: CASSLTGSGSGGTDTQYF. Written as DNA, the CDR3 is TGTGCCAGCAGCTTAACGGGTAGTGGTAGCGGGGGTACAGATACGCAGTATTTT. This rearrangement joins TRBV7-3 to TRBJ2-3; 9 bases align to TRBD2. From germline, CDR1 is SGHTA and CDR2 FQGTGA. This CDR3 comprises 18 residues. The trim removed 0 bases at V and 3 bases at J, leaving 10 bases unmatched.

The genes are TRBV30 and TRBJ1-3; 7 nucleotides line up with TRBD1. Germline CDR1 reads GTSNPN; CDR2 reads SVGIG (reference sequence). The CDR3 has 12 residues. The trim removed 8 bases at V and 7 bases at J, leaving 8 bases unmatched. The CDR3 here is CAGDRESNTIYF. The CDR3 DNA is TGTGCCGGAGACAGGGAAAGTAACACCATATATTTT.

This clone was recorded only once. CDR3 nucleotide sequence: TGTGCCAGCTCACCGGGCGGGGGGAAGGATACGCAGTATTTT. This sequence encodes CASSPGGGKDTQYF. The gene calls are TRBV18 and TRBJ2-3; TRBD2 agrees at 8 bases. The CDR3 is 14 residues long. The germline CDR1 and CDR2 sequences are KGHSH and LQKENI. V trimming: 3 bases; J trimming: 6 bases; junction bases outside the gene matches: 5.

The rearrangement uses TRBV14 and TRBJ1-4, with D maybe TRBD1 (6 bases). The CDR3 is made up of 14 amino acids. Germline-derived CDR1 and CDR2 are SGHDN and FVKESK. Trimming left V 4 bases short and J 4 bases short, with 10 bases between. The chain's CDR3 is CASSPGHLNEKLFF. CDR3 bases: TGTGCCAGCAGCCCGGGACACCTTAATGAAAAACTGTTTTTT.

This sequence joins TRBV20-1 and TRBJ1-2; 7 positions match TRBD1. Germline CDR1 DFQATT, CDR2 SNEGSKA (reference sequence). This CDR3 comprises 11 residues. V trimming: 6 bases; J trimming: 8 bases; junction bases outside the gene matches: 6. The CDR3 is CSALQGVGYTF. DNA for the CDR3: TGCAGTGCACTCCAGGGGGTCGGCTACACCTTC.

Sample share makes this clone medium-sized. The CDR3 nucleotides are TGTGCCAGCAGCACGGAGGACGGACTTGAAAAACTGTTTTTT. Translated: CASSTEDGLEKLFF. The gene calls are TRBV9 and TRBJ1-4; D is unresolved. CDR3 length: 14 amino acids. The germline V and J ends were trimmed by 4 bases and 7 bases, with 14 bases remaining between them. CDR1 is SGDLS and CDR2 is YYNGEE in the germline V gene.

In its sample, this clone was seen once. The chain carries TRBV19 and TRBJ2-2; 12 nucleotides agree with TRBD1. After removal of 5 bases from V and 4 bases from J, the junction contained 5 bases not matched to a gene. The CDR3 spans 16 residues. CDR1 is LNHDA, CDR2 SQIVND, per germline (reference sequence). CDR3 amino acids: CASSPGQGAVTGELFF. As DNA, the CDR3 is TGTGCCAGTAGTCCGGGACAGGGGGCGGTCACCGGGGAGCTGTTTTTT.

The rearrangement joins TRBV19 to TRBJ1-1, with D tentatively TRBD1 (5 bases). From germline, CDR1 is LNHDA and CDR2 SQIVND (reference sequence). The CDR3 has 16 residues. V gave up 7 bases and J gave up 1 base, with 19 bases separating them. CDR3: CASTGSRDLRNTEAFF. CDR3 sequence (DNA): TGTGCCAGTACTGGGTCCAGGGATCTTCGGAACACTGAAGCTTTCTTT.

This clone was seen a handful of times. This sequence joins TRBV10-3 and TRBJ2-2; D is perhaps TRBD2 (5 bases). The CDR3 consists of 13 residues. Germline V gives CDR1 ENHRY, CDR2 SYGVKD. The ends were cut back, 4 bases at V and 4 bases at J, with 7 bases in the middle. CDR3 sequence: CAISAGSTGELFF. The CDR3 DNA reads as TGTGCCATCAGTGCGGGAAGCACCGGGGAGCTGTTTTTT.

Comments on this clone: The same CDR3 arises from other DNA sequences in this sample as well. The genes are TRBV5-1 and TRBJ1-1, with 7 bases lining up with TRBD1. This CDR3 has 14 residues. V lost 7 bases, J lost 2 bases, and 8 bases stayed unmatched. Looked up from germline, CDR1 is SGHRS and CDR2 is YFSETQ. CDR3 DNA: TGCGCCAGCTGGGGGGACAGAGGCAACACTGAAGCTTTCTTT. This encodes CASWGDRGNTEAFF. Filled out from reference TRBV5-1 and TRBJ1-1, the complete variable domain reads KAGVTQTPRYLIKTRGQQVTLSCSPISGHRSVSWYQQTPGQGLQFLFEYFSETQRNKGNFPGRFSGRQFSNSRSEMNVSTLELGDSALYLCASWGDRGNTEAFFGQGTRLTVV.

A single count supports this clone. CDR3 loop: CASSPPGQGVSYEQYF. The CDR3 DNA is TGTGCCAGCAGCCCGCCCGGACAGGGGGTCTCCTACGAGCAGTACTTC. The rearrangement links TRBV7-9 to TRBJ2-7, with 10 bases matching TRBD1. V was pared by 5 bases and J by 0 bases, with 7 bases of the junction left unmatched. Per the germline V gene, CDR1 is SEHNR and CDR2 is FQNEAQ (reference sequence). The CDR3 runs to 16 residues.

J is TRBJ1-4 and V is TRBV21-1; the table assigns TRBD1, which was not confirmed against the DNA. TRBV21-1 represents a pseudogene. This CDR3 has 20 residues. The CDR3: CASSKEPRPDITATNEKLFF. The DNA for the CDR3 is TGTGCCAGCAGCAAAGAACCCAGGCCAGATATCACGGCAACTAATGAAAAACTGTTTTTT.

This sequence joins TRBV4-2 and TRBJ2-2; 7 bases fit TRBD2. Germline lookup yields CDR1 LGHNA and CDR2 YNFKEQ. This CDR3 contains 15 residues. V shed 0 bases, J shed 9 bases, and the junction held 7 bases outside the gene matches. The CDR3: CASSQDRSGTRELFF. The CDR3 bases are TGTGCCAGCAGCCAAGATCGTTCGGGGACTAGGGAGCTGTTTTTT.

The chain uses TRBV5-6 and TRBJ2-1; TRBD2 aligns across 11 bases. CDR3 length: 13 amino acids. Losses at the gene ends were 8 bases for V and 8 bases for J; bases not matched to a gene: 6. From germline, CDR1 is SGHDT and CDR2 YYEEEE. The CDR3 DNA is TGTGCCAGTACTAGCGGGAGTATGGATGAGCAGTTCTTC. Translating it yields CASTSGSMDEQFF.

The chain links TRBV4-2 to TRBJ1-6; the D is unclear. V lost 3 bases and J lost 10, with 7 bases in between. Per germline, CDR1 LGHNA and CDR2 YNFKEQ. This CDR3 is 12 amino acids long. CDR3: CASSQERSPLHF. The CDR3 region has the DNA TGTGCCAGCAGCCAGGAGCGGTCACCCCTCCACTTT.

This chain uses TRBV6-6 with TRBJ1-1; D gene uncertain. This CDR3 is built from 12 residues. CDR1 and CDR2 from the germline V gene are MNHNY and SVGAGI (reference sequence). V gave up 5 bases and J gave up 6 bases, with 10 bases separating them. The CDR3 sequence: CASSTESSEAFF. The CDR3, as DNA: TGTGCCAGCAGTACAGAAAGTTCTGAAGCTTTCTTT.

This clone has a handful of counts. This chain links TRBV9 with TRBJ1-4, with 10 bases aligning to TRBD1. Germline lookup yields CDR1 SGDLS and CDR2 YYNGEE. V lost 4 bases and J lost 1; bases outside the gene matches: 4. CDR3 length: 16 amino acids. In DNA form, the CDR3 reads TGTGCCAGCAGCCCCGGGACAGGGGTAACTAATGAAAAACTGTTTTTT. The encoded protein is CASSPGTGVTNEKLFF.

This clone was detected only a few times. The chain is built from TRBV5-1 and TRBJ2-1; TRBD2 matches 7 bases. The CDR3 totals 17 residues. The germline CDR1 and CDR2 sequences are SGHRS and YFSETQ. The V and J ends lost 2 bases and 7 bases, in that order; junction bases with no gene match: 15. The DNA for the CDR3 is TGCGCCAGCAGCTTAAACCCTAGCGGTAAAAAATTTAATGAGCAGTTCTTC. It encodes CASSLNPSGKKFNEQFF.

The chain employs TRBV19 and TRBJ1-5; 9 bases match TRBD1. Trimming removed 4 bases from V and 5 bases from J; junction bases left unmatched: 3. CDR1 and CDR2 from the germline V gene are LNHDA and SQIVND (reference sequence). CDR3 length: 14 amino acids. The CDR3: CASSKGQGDQPQHF. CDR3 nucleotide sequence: TGTGCCAGTAGTAAGGGACAGGGAGATCAGCCCCAGCATTTT.

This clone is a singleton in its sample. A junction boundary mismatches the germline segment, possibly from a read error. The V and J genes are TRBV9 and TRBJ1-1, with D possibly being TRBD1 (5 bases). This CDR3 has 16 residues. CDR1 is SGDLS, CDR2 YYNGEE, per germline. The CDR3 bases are TGTGCCAGCAGCGCACAACTAACAGGAGGGAACGCTGAAGCTTTCTTT. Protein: CASSAQLTGGNAEAFF.

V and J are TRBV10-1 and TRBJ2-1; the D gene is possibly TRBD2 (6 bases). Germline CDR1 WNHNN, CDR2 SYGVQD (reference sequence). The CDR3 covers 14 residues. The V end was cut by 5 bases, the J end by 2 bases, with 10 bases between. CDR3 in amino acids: CASSSGSPYNEQFF. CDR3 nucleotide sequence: TGCGCCAGCAGTAGCGGGTCCCCCTACAATGAGCAGTTCTTC.

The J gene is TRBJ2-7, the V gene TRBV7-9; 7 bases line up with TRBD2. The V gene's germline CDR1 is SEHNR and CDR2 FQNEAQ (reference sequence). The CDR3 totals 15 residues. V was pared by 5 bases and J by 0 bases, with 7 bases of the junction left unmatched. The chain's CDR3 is CASSRGAGFSYEQYF. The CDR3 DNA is TGTGCCAGCAGCCGGGGAGCGGGGTTCTCCTACGAGCAGTACTTC. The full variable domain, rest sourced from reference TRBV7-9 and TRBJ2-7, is DTGVSQNPRHKITKRGQNVTFRCDPISEHNRLYWYRQTLGQGPEFLTYFQNEAQLEKSRLLSDRFSAERPKGSFSTLEIQRTEQGDSAMYLCASSRGAGFSYEQYFGPGTRLTVT.

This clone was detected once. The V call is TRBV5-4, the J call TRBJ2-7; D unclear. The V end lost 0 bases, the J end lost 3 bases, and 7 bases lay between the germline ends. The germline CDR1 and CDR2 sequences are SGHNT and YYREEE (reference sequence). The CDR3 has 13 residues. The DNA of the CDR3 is TGTGCCAGCAGCTTGGCGGTTATCTACGAGCAGTACTTC. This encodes CASSLAVIYEQYF.

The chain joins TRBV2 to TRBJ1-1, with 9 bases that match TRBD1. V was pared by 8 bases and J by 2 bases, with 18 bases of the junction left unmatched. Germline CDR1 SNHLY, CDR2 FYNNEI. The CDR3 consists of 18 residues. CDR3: CASAISYRGRVLNTEAFF. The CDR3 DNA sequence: TGTGCCAGCGCAATTTCATACAGGGGGCGAGTGTTAAACACTGAAGCTTTCTTT. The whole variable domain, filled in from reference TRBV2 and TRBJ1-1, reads EPEVTQTPSHQVTQMGQEVILRCVPISNHLYFYWYRQILGQKVEFLVSFYNNEISEKSEIFDDQFSVERPDGSNFTLKIRSTKLEDSAMYFCASAISYRGRVLNTEAFFGQGTRLTVV.